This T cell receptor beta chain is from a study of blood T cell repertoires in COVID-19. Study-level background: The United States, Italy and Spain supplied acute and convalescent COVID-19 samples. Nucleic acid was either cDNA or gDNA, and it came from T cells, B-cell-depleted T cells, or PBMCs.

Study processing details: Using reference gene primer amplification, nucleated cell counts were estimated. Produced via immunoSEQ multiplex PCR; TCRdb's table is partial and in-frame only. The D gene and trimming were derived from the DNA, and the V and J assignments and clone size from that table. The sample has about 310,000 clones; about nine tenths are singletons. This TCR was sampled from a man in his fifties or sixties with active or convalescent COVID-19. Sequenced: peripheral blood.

Written as DNA, the CDR3 is TGTGCCAGCAGCCGGACTAGCGGGGGAACTTTGGAGACCCAGTACTTC. Translated, it gives CASSRTSGGTLETQYF. This rearrangement joins TRBV7-9 to TRBJ2-5; 13 positions agree with TRBD2. After removal of 5 bases from V and 5 bases from J, the junction contained 8 bases not matched to a gene. Looked up from germline, CDR1 is SEHNR and CDR2 is FQNEAQ (reference sequence). This CDR3 is built from 16 residues.